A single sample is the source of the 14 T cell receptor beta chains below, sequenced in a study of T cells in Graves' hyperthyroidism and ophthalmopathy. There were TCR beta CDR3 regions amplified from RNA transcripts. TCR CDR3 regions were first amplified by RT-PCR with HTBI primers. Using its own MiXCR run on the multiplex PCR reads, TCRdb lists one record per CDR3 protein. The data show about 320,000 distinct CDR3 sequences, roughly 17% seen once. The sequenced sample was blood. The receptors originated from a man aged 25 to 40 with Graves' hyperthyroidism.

The CDR3 DNA reads as TGTGCCAGCAGCCCACTTGGCCTCGGGACCGGGGAGCTGTTTTTT. Its protein is CASSPLGLGTGELFF. The chain joins TRBV5-5 to TRBJ2-2; D gene ambiguous. The CDR3 is 15 amino acids. Trimming cost V 4 bases and J 5 bases, with 15 bases left between them. Germline values: CDR1 SGHKS, CDR2 YYEKEE (reference sequence).

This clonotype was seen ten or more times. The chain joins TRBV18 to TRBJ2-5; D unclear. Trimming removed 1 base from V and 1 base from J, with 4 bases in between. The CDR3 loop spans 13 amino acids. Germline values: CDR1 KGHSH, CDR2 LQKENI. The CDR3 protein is CASSPRSQETQYF. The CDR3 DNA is TGTGCCAGCTCACCACGGAGCCAAGAGACCCAGTACTTC.

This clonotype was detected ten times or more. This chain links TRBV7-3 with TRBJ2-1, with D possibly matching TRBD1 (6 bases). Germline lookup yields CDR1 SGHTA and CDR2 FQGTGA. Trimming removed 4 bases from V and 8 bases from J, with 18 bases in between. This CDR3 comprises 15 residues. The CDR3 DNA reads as TGTGCCAGCAGCTCTGATACAGGGTTCGTCTATGAGCAGTTCTTC. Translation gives CASSSDTGFVYEQFF.

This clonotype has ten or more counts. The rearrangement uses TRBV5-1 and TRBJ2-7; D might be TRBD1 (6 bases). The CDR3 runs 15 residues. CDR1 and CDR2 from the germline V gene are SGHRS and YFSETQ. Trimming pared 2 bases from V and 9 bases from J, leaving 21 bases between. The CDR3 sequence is CASSLSGTRVQMQYF. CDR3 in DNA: TGCGCCAGCAGCTTATCCGGGACAAGGGTCCAGATGCAGTACTTC.

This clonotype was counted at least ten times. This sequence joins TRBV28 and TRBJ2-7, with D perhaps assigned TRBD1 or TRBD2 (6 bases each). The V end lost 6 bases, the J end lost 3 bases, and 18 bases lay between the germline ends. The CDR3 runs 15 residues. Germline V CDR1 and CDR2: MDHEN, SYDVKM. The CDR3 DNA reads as TGTGCCAGCAGGCTCCCCGGGGGCCTTTACTACGAGCAGTACTTC. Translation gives CASRLPGGLYYEQYF.

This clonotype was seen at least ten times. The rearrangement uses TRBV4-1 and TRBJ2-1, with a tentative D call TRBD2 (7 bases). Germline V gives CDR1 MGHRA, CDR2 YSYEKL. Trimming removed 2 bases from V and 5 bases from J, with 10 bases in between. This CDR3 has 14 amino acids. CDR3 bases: TGCGCCAGCAGCCAATTAGGGGGGGACAATGAGCAGTTCTTC. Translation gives CASSQLGGDNEQFF.

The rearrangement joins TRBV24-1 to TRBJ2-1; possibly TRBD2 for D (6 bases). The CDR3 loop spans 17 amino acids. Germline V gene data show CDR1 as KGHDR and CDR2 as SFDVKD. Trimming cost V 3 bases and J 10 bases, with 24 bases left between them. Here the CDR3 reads CATSDNPSAGWVEEQFF. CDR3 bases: TGTGCCACCAGTGATAACCCCTCCGCGGGGTGGGTGGAGGAGCAGTTCTTC.

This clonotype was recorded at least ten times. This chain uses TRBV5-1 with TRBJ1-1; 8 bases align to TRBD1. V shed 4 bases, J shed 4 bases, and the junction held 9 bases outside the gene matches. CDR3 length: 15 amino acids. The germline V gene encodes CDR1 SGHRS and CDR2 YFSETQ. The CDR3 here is CASSLGTGRGTEAFF. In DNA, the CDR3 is TGCGCCAGCAGCCTAGGGACAGGACGGGGCACTGAAGCTTTCTTT.

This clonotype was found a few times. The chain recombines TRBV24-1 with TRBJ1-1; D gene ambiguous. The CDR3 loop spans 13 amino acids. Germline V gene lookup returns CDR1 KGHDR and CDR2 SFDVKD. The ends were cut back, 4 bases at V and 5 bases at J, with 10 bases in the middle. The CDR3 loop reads CATSDRGKTEAFF. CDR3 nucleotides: TGTGCCACCAGTGACAGAGGTAAGACTGAAGCTTTCTTT.

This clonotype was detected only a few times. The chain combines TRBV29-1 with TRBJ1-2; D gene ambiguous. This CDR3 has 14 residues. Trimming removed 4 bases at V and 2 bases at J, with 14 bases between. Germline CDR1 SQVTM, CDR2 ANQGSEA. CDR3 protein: CSVVVFSGNYGYTF. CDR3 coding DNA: TGCAGCGTTGTAGTGTTTAGCGGGAACTATGGCTACACCTTC.

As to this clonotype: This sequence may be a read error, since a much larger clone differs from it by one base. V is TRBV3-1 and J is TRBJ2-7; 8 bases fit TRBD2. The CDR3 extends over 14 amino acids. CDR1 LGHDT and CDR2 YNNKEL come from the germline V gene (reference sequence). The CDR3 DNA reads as TGTGCCAGCAGCCAGACTAGCGCTGGAAACGAGCGGTACTTC. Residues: CASSQTSAGNERYF.

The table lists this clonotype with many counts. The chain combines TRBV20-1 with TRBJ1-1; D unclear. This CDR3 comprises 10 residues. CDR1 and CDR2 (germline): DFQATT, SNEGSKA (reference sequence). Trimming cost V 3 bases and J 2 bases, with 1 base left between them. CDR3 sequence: CSASNTEAFF. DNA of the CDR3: TGCAGTGCTAGTAACACTGAAGCTTTCTTT.

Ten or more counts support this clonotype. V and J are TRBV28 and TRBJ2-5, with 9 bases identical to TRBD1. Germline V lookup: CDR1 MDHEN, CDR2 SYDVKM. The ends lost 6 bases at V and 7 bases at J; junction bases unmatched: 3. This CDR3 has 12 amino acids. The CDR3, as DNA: TGTGCCAGCAGACCGACAGGGGGGACCCAGTACTTC. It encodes CASRPTGGTQYF.

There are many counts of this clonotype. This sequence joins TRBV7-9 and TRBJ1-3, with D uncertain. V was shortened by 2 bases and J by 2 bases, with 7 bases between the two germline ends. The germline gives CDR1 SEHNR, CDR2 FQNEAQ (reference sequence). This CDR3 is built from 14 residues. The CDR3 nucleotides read TGTGCCAGCAGCTTACCCCAGCCTGGAAACACCATATATTTT. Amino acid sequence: CASSLPQPGNTIYF.